The 7 T cell receptor beta chains below come from one sample, sequenced in a study of T-cell memory formation after mild COVID-19 (dated by TCRdb to about 2021). Receptor libraries were prepared by 5' RACE. Sequencing used an Illumina NovaSeq 6000. The raw public data were reprocessed by TCRdb itself: fastp quality trimming at Q25, MiXCR clonotype calling, in-frame beta chains only. Every distinct CDR3 protein forms one entry, paired with its most common genes and DNA. In this sample the table shows 210,000 or so distinct CDR3 sequences, around 20% of which occur a single time. Roughly 2.3% of the sample is in the top ten clones. Sequenced material: PBMCs or a T cell subset sorted from them (not recorded which). Every receptor here comes from an adult woman who had mild COVID-19 (a few samples of this study predate the infection). The sample titles of this study are shuffled in the database, so cell type and time point are left out; the donor was told from shared clones.

The chain employs TRBV5-1 and TRBJ2-3; no reliable D call. Germline values: CDR1 SGHRS, CDR2 YFSETQ. The V and J ends lost 3 bases and 4 bases respectively, with 12 bases between them. This CDR3 is 14 amino acids long. Here the CDR3 reads CASSYLGSPDTQYF. DNA for the CDR3: TGCGCCAGCAGCTACCTGGGTAGCCCAGATACGCAGTATTTT.

The chain employs TRBV20-1 and TRBJ2-7; a weak D match, TRBD2 (5 bases). This CDR3 is 14 amino acids long. Trimming removed 1 base at V and 3 bases at J, with 13 bases between. Germline V gene data show CDR1 as DFQATT and CDR2 as SNEGSKA (reference sequence). The CDR3 sequence: CSARAGLGGYEQYF. CDR3 nucleotides: TGCAGTGCTAGAGCAGGACTGGGCGGCTACGAGCAGTACTTC.

The chain employs TRBV15 and TRBJ1-2; D is undetermined. CDR1 and CDR2 (germline): LNHNV, YYDKDF (reference sequence). The CDR3 is 12 residues long. Trimming pared 0 bases from V and 6 bases from J, leaving 5 bases between. For the CDR3, the DNA is TGTGCCACCAGCAGAGATCTTAATGGCTACACCTTC. The encoded protein is CATSRDLNGYTF.

CDR3 coding DNA: TGTGCCAGCAGTAAGACTAGCGGGAGCGGCACAGATACGCAGTATTTT. It specifies CASSKTSGSGTDTQYF. The chain combines TRBV12-3 or TRBV12-4 with TRBJ2-3; 12 bases match TRBD2. Germline trimming cut 5 bases from V and 1 base from J; bases unmatched to any gene: 4. The CDR3 extends over 16 amino acids.

The chain couples TRBV2 to TRBJ2-5; weak D call: TRBD2 (6 bases). CDR1 and CDR2 from the germline V gene are SNHLY and FYNNEI. Trimming removed 3 bases at V and 1 base at J, with 12 bases between. This CDR3 contains 15 residues. Written as DNA, the CDR3 is TGTGCCAGCAGTGATAGAAAGCGGGTCCAAGAGACCCAGTACTTC. Protein: CASSDRKRVQETQYF.

This clonotype was counted ten times or more. The gene calls are TRBV4-3 and TRBJ1-1; D call uncertain. The CDR3 covers 13 residues. The germline CDR1 and CDR2 sequences are LGHNA and YSLEER. V was clipped by 4 bases and J by 5 bases, with 11 bases between them. The CDR3 DNA sequence: TGCGCCAGCAGCCTAGACACAAGTACTGAAGCTTTCTTT. Its translation is CASSLDTSTEAFF.

This clonotype was counted between two and nine times. This sequence joins TRBV24-1 and TRBJ1-2; TRBD1 is a possible D gene (6 bases). Deletions cut 2 bases from V and 13 bases from J, with 19 bases between. CDR3 length: 14 amino acids. Per germline, CDR1 KGHDR and CDR2 SFDVKD. CDR3 DNA: TGTGCCACCAGTGATTCCCACTACAGGGCCGGTCCCACCTTC. It yields the protein CATSDSHYRAGPTF.